These 15 T cell receptor beta chains came from one sample sequenced in a study of CD8 T cells in Susac syndrome. cDNA came from approximately 0.5 to 1 ug RNA primed by random hexamers. Each CDR3 protein gets one entry after TCRdb re-called the immunoSEQ multiplex PCR reads with MiXCR. The sample lists approximately 150,000 distinct CDR3 sequences, roughly 92% occurring once. Sequencing was done on a sample of CD4+ T cells from PBMCs. Source of these receptors: a human donor with multiple sclerosis.

As for this clonotype: The junction departs from germline at one end; a sequencing error may be responsible. The rearrangement joins TRBV4-2 to TRBJ1-2; tentatively, D is TRBD1 (5 bases). This CDR3 spans 15 amino acids. Germline V lookup: CDR1 LGHNA, CDR2 YNFKEQ. The CDR3 sequence: CASSQDRQGYYGYTF. Here the CDR3 DNA reads TGTGCCAGCAGCCAAGATCGGCAGGGTTACTACGGCTACACCTTC.

The V call is TRBV28, the J call TRBJ2-5, with D perhaps TRBD1 (5 bases). CDR1 MDHEN and CDR2 SYDVKM come from the germline V gene. V lost 5 bases to trimming and J lost 1 base, with 11 bases between them. The CDR3 has 14 amino acids. The CDR3 nucleotides are TGTGCCAGCAGTCAACTTGGGGCCCAAGAGACCCAGTACTTC. Protein product: CASSQLGAQETQYF. Full variable domain (remainder filled in from reference TRBV28 and TRBJ2-5): DVKVTQSSRYLVKRTGEKVFLECVQDMDHENMFWYRQDPGLGLRLIYFSYDVKMKEKGDIPEGYSVSREKKERFSLILESASTNQTSMYLCASSQLGAQETQYFGPGTRLLVL.

This chain links TRBV29-1 with TRBJ2-7, with D possibly being TRBD2 (6 bases). The CDR3 runs to 12 residues. Germline V CDR1 and CDR2: SQVTM, ANQGSEA. V was shortened by 7 bases and J by 6 bases, with 16 bases between the two germline ends. Written as DNA, the CDR3 is TGCAGCGCCGGGAGTCCCGGGCTCGAGCAGTACTTC. Translation gives CSAGSPGLEQYF.

The gene calls are TRBV6-2 or TRBV6-3 and TRBJ1-1; perhaps TRBD1 as D (6 bases). V was pared by 6 bases and J by 3 bases, with 20 bases between. The CDR3 spans 16 residues. Germline CDR1 and CDR2: MNHEY and SVGEGT. The CDR3 sequence: CASRTGTSSSDTEAFF. CDR3 in DNA: TGTGCCAGCAGAACCGGGACATCGAGTTCCGACACTGAAGCTTTCTTT.

The rearrangement links TRBV28 to TRBJ1-6; TRBD1 agrees at 8 bases. CDR1 and CDR2 (germline): MDHEN, SYDVKM. The CDR3 is 20 amino acids. V was clipped by 1 base and J by 9 bases; unmatched bases: 20. The chain's CDR3 is CASSLFPLGQGFDPGSPLHF. The CDR3 nucleotides are TGTGCCAGCAGTTTATTCCCCCTTGGACAGGGCTTCGATCCGGGTTCACCCCTCCACTTT.

The rearrangement links TRBV9 to TRBJ1-2; the match to TRBD1 covers 10 bases. The CDR3 runs 17 residues. The ends lost 1 base at V and 0 bases at J; junction bases unmatched: 6. Germline loops: CDR1 SGDLS, CDR2 YYNGEE. The CDR3 sequence: CASSVWDRGKANYGYTF. The CDR3 DNA is TGTGCCAGCAGCGTATGGGACAGGGGAAAAGCTAACTATGGCTACACCTTC. The complete variable domain, with remaining parts taken from reference TRBV9 and TRBJ1-2, reads DSGVTQTPKHLITATGQRVTLRCSPRSGDLSVYWYQQSLDQGLQFLIQYYNGEERAKGNILERFSAQQFPDLHSELNLSSLELGDSALYFCASSVWDRGKANYGYTFGSGTRLTVV.

The J gene is TRBJ2-6, the V gene TRBV20-1; D gene ambiguous. The germline gives CDR1 DFQATT, CDR2 SNEGSKA (reference sequence). The CDR3 is 14 residues long. V was cut by 7 bases and J by 4 bases, with 14 bases left in between. CDR3 sequence (DNA): TGCAGTGGGAGATGGGGATCCGGGGCCAACGTCCTGACTTTC. Protein product: CSGRWGSGANVLTF.

The V and J genes are TRBV2 and TRBJ1-1; TRBD1 is a possible D gene (5 bases). The germline V and J ends were trimmed by 5 bases and 2 bases, with 12 bases remaining between them. Germline V gene lookup returns CDR1 SNHLY and CDR2 FYNNEI. The CDR3 length is 14 residues. The CDR3 reads CASSLGPGNTEAFF. In DNA, the CDR3 is TGTGCCAGCAGTTTGGGACCGGGAAACACTGAAGCTTTCTTT.

This sequence joins TRBV7-8 and TRBJ2-2, with TRBD2 identical over 12 bases. Germline CDR1 reads SGHVS; CDR2 reads FQNEAQ. There are 16 residues in the CDR3. Trimming removed 3 bases from V and 6 bases from J; junction bases left unmatched: 5. This chain's CDR3 is CASSFPGLAGPGELFF. The DNA for the CDR3 is TGTGCCAGCAGCTTCCCGGGACTAGCGGGCCCCGGGGAGCTGTTTTTT.

The chain is built from TRBV20-1 and TRBJ2-3; weak D call: TRBD2 (6 bases). The length of the CDR3 is 14 residues. Germline V CDR1 and CDR2: DFQATT, SNEGSKA (reference sequence). Trimming removed 0 bases from V and 0 bases from J, with 7 bases in between. The DNA for the CDR3 is TGCAGTGCTAGAGAGGGGGGAAGCACAGATACGCAGTATTTT. It specifies CSAREGGSTDTQYF.

The chain joins TRBV28 to TRBJ2-7, with 11 positions matching TRBD2. V trimming: 5 bases; J trimming: 7 bases; junction bases outside the gene matches: 10. The CDR3 loop spans 15 amino acids. CDR1 MDHEN and CDR2 SYDVKM come from the germline V gene. The CDR3, as DNA: TGTGCCAGCAGTGTTTTAGCGGGAGGGCCAATGGAGCAGTACTTC. Amino acids: CASSVLAGGPMEQYF. The whole variable domain, filled in from reference TRBV28 and TRBJ2-7, reads DVKVTQSSRYLVKRTGEKVFLECVQDMDHENMFWYRQDPGLGLRLIYFSYDVKMKEKGDIPEGYSVSREKKERFSLILESASTNQTSMYLCASSVLAGGPMEQYFGPGTRLTVT.

The chain couples TRBV20-1 to TRBJ2-3, with 8 bases lining up with TRBD2. The ends lost 5 bases at V and 6 bases at J; junction bases unmatched: 7. Germline CDR1 and CDR2: DFQATT and SNEGSKA (reference sequence). The CDR3 runs to 13 residues. DNA for the CDR3: TGCAGTGCTCGAGCGGGGGTAATGGATACGCAGTATTTT. Its translation: CSARAGVMDTQYF.

This clonotype was counted once. V and J are TRBV7-2 and TRBJ2-1, with a possible D match to TRBD1 (7 bases). Germline loops: CDR1 SGHTA, CDR2 FQGNSA. The V end was cut by 5 bases, the J end by 7 bases, with 15 bases between. CDR3 size: 14 residues. CDR3 region: CASSLKAGGNEQFF. The CDR3 nucleotides read TGTGCCAGCAGCCTTAAAGCAGGGGGGAATGAGCAGTTCTTC.

A single count supports this clonotype. The chain uses TRBV4-1 and TRBJ1-5; D is unclear. V gave up 3 bases and J gave up 5 bases, with 17 bases separating them. This CDR3 contains 16 residues. Germline V CDR1 and CDR2: MGHRA, YSYEKL. CDR3 nucleotide sequence: TGCGCCAGCAGCCACGGAGGGTCCGTGCCCCATCAGCCCCAGCATTTT. It yields the protein CASSHGGSVPHQPQHF.

This clonotype was found once. The chain joins TRBV4-3 to TRBJ2-1; no reliable D call. Trimming took off 1 base at V and 7 bases at J, with 23 bases between the two ends. Looked up from germline, CDR1 is LGHNA and CDR2 is YSLEER. This CDR3 is built from 18 residues. Written as DNA, the CDR3 is TGCGCCAGCAGCCAAGTCTTTTTCGGCCAGGCCGGAAGGAATGAGCAGTTCTTC. Protein: CASSQVFFGQAGRNEQFF.